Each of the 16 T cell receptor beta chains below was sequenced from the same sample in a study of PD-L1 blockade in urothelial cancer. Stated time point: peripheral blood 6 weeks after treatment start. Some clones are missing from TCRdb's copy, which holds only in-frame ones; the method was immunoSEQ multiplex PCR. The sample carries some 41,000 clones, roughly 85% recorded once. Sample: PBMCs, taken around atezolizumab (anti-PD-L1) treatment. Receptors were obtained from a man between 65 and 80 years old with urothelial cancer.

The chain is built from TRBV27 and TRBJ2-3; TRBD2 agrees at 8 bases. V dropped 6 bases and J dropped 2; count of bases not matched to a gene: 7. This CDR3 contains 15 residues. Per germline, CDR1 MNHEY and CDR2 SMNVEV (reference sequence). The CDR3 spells CASSRKLAATDTQYF. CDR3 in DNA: TGTGCCAGCAGCCGCAAACTAGCGGCCACAGATACGCAGTATTTT.

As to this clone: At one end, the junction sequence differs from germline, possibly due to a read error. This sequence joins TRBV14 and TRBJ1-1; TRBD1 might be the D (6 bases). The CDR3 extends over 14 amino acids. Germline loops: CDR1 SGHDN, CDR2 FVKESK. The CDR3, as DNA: TGTGCCAGCAGCAAAGACAGGTGGAACACTGAAGCTTTCTTT. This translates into CASSKDRWNTEAFF.

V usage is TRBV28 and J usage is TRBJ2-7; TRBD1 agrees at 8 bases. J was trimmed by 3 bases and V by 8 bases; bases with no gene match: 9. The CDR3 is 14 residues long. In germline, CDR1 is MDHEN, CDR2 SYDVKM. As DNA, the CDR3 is TGTGCCAGCTCCCCCGAAGACAGGGGCTACGAGCAGTACTTC. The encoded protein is CASSPEDRGYEQYF.

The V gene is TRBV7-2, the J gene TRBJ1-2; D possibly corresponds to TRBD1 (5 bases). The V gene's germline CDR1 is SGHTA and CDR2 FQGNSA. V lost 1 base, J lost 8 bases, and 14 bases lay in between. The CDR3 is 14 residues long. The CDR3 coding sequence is TGTGCCAGCAGCTTAGATGCAGGGTACGGAGGCTACACCTTC. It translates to CASSLDAGYGGYTF.

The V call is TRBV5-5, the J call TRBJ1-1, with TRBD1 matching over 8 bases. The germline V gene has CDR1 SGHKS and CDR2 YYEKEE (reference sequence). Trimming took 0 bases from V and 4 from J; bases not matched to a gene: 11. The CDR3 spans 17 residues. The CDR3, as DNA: TGTGCCAGCAGCTTGGGTACAGGGGGGTACATTGGCACTGAAGCTTTCTTT. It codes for CASSLGTGGYIGTEAFF.

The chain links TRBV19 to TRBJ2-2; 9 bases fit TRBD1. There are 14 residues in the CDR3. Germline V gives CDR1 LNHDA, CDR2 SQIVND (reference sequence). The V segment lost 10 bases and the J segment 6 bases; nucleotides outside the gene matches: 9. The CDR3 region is CATKEQGAAGELFF. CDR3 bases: TGTGCCACGAAGGAACAGGGGGCGGCCGGGGAGCTGTTTTTT.

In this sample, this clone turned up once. CDR3 protein: CASSGGPDSQETQYF. CDR3 DNA: TGTGCCAGCAGCGGAGGGCCGGATAGTCAAGAGACCCAGTACTTC. The rearrangement uses TRBV28 and TRBJ2-5; D perhaps matches TRBD2 (6 bases). Germline CDR1 MDHEN, CDR2 SYDVKM. Deletions cut 6 bases from V and 2 bases from J, with 16 bases between. The CDR3 runs to 15 residues.

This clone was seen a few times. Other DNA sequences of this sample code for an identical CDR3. CDR3 bases: TGTGCCAGCAGCCTTGGGACAGGGAATAGCAATCAGCCCCAGCATTTT. Translation gives CASSLGTGNSNQPQHF. The chain links TRBV7-9 to TRBJ1-5; 9 bases are shared with TRBD1. CDR1 and CDR2 (germline): SEHNR, FQNEAQ (reference sequence). This CDR3 has 16 residues. V trimming: 5 bases; J trimming: 0 bases; junction bases outside the gene matches: 5.

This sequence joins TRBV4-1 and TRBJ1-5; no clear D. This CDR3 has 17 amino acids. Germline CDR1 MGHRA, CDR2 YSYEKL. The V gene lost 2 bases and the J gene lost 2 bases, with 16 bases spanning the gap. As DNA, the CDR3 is TGCGCCAGCAGCCAATCAAACCTTCTGGGAGGCAATCAGCCCCAGCATTTT. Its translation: CASSQSNLLGGNQPQHF.

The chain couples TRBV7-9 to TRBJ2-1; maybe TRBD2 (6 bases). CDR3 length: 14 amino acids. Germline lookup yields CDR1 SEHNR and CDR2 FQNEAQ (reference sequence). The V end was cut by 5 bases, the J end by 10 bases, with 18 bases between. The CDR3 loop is CASSRGDGRSEQFF. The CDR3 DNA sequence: TGTGCCAGCAGCCGAGGGGACGGGAGAAGCGAGCAGTTCTTC.

The CDR3 loop reads CAISITRTSGSYTQYF. For the CDR3, the DNA is TGTGCCATCAGCATCACGCGGACTAGCGGGAGTTATACGCAGTATTTT. The chain has TRBV10-3 and TRBJ2-3; 13 bases fit TRBD2. The trim removed 6 bases at V and 7 bases at J, leaving 10 bases unmatched. From germline, CDR1 is ENHRY and CDR2 SYGVKD. This CDR3 is built from 16 residues.

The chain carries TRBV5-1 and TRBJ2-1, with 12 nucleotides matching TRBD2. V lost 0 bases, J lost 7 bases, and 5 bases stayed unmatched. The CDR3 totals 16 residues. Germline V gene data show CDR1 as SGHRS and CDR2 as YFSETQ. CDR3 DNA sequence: TGCGCCAGCAGCTTGGCCGGACTAGCGGGAATTAATGAGCAGTTCTTC. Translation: CASSLAGLAGINEQFF.

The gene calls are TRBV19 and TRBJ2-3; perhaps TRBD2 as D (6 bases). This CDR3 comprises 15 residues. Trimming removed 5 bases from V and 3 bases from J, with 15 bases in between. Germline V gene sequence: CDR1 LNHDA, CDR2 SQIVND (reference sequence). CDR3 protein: CASSSTGSRTDTQYF. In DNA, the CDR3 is TGTGCCAGTAGTTCCACCGGGAGTCGGACAGATACGCAGTATTTT.

The CDR3 DNA sequence: TGTGCCAGCAGTGATCTACAGGGTGGCTACAATGAGCAGTTCTTC. This encodes CASSDLQGGYNEQFF. The chain combines TRBV6-1 with TRBJ2-1; weak D call: TRBD1 (6 bases). The CDR3 contains 15 residues. Trimming took off 3 bases at V and 3 bases at J, with 12 bases between the two ends. Per the germline V gene, CDR1 is MNHNS and CDR2 is SASEGT.

CDR3 coding DNA: TGCGCCAGCAGCTCGGGACAGGGGTACACCTACGAGCAGTACTTC. Encoded protein: CASSSGQGYTYEQYF. This sequence joins TRBV5-1 and TRBJ2-7; 10 positions match TRBD1. The CDR3 is 15 amino acids. V was pared by 3 bases and J by 2 bases, with 5 bases of the junction left unmatched. CDR1 is SGHRS and CDR2 is YFSETQ in the germline V gene.

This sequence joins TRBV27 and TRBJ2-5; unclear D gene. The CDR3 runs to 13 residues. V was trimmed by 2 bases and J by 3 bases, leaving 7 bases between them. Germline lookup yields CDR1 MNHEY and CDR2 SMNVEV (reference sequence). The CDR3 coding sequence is TGTGCCAGCAGTTTACGAGGAGAAGAGACCCAGTACTTC. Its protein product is CASSLRGEETQYF.